This T cell receptor beta chain was sequenced for a study of blood T cell repertoires in COVID-19. Germline-derived CDR1 and CDR2 are SGHRS and YFSETQ. The CDR3 sequence is 15 residues long. Trimming cost V 3 bases and J 1 base, with 13 bases left between them. Here immunoSEQ multiplex PCR was the method, and the copy in TCRdb shows in-frame clones only, minus some. The sample has roughly 320,000 clones; about 82% are singletons. The V call is TRBV5-1, the J call TRBJ1-1, with D possibly matching TRBD1 (5 bases). Sequencing used peripheral blood. The TCR comes from a human donor in a cohort sampled during active COVID-19. CDR3 loop: CASSWAATANTEAFF. CDR3 coding DNA: TGCGCCAGCAGCTGGGCCGCGACAGCGAACACTGAAGCTTTCTTT.